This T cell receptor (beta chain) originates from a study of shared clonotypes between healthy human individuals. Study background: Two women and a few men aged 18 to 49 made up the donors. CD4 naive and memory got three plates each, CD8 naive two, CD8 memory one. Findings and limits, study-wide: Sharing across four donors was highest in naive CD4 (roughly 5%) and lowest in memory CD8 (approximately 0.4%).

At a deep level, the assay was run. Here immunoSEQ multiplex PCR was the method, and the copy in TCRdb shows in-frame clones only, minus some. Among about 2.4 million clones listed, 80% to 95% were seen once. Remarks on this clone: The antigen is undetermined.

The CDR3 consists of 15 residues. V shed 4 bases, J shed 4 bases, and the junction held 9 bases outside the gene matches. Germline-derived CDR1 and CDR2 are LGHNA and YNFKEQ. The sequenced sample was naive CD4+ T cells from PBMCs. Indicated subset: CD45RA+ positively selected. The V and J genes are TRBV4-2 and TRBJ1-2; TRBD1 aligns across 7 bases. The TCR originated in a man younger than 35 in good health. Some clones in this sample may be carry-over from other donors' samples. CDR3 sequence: CASSLRRDSSYGYTF. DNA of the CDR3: TGTGCCAGCAGCCTCCGTAGGGACAGCAGCTATGGCTACACCTTC.